This T cell receptor beta chain was captured by sequencing in a study of naive and memory T cell subsets. Study-level findings and limits: This RNA-based method may be sensitive to activation-related transcript changes.

The library had UMIs added by 3' ligation of an oligonucleotide to TCR cDNA. Whole blood, approximately 2.3 ml, came from adult healthy volunteers. This clonotype was counted many times. What it recognizes is unknown. Amplification of ligated cDNA took four PCR rounds with SP2 and nested alpha and beta constant primers. Blood and skin TCR RNA was reverse transcribed with alpha and beta constant primers. TCRdb redid the calling of the 5' RACE reads with MiXCR, one entry per CDR3 protein. The sample consists of about 48,000 distinct CDR3 sequences, 4.7% of them appearing once. This CDR3 region has 18 residues. Germline trimming cut 4 bases from V and 2 bases from J; bases unmatched to any gene: 14. The germline V gene encodes CDR1 SQVTM and CDR2 ANQGSEA.

The chain couples TRBV29-1 to TRBJ2-1, with 10 bases that match TRBD2. This sequence originates from a female donor in good health. The CDR3 DNA is TGCAGCGTTGTTCAGCGGGAGGGCCTCGTTAATCCCTACAATGAGCAGTTCTTC. Translation gives CSVVQREGLVNPYNEQFF.